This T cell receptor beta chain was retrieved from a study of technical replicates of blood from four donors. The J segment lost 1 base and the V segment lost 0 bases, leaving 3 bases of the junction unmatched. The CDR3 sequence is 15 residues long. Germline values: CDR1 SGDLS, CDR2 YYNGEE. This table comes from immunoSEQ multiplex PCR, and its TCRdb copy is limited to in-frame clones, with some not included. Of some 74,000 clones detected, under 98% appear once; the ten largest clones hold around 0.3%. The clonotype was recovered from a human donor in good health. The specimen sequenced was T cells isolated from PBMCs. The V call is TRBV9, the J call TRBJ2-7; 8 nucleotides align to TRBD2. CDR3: CASSVELAGSYEQYF. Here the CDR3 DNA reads TGTGCCAGCAGCGTAGAGCTAGCGGGTTCCTACGAGCAGTACTTC.